The rows below give T cell receptor beta chains drawn from one sample of a study of CD8 T cells in Susac syndrome. TCRdb passed the immunoSEQ multiplex PCR reads through MiXCR, listing each CDR3 protein once. The table lists about 190,000 distinct CDR3 sequences, approximately 94% of them singletons. Material: CD4+ T cells from PBMCs. The source is a human donor with Susac syndrome. The conserved cysteine and the conserved F or W are not part of the CDR3 here.

v_call,j_call,cdr3_aa
TRBV18,TRBJ1-1,ASSPGENTEAF
TRBV15,TRBJ1-6,ATSRDYGGQVQLNSPLH
TRBV27,TRBJ1-5,ASSSGQYNQPQH
TRBV27,TRBJ2-1,ASATLGVHEQF
TRBV5-6,TRBJ1-6,ASSFLGPNNSPLH
TRBV5-1,TRBJ2-1,ASSLWGGNEQF
TRBV7-2,TRBJ2-1,ASSRGLAGGEQF
TRBV2,TRBJ1-4,ASGPFELPNEKLF
TRBV30,TRBJ1-1,AWSGAENTEAF
TRBV27,TRBJ2-7,ASSPRGSTYEQY
TRBV24-1,TRBJ2-2,ATSDRGKTGELF
TRBV6-2/TRBV6-3,TRBJ2-4,ASSRSGGRGNIQY
TRBV29-1,TRBJ2-7,SVGQGSYVEQY
TRBV6-5,TRBJ1-1,ASGNSGRPNTEAF
TRBV29-1,TRBJ1-2,SVVPGGVAGYT
TRBV27,TRBJ2-5,ASSFLRSQETQY
TRBV18,TRBJ2-1,ASSPRSLAGGLNEQF
TRBV5-1,TRBJ1-1,ASAMRQNTEAF
TRBV29-1,TRBJ2-5,SVDRTGWAETQY
TRBV5-1,TRBJ2-7,ASSLAGGVPAEQY
TRBV5-1,TRBJ1-2,ASSLSSNYGYT
TRBV6-5,TRBJ2-7,ASSPAPFEQY
TRBV14,TRBJ1-6,ASSTTRASGDSPLH
TRBV24-1,TRBJ2-3,ATSDRTDTQY
TRBV14,TRBJ1-2,ASSQGGRSDGYT
TRBV7-2,TRBJ2-2,ASSLDRGNTGELF
TRBV20-1,TRBJ2-5,SAGVGGGQQETQY
TRBV5-1,TRBJ2-3,ASSTSGQADTQY
TRBV18,TRBJ1-1,ASSPFASTEAF
TRBV11-2,TRBJ1-2,ASSLQVNYGYT
TRBV5-4,TRBJ1-4,ASSPGTRRDEKLF
TRBV30,TRBJ2-3,AWTRDPRTDTQY
TRBV28,TRBJ2-7,ASSIRQALYEQY
TRBV2,TRBJ2-3,ASSEALGRYEDTQY
TRBV12-3/TRBV12-4,TRBJ1-1,ASSRAENTEAF
TRBV9,TRBJ2-3,ASSVVDREADTQY
TRBV7-2,TRBJ1-2,ASSLTGTGNGYT
TRBV27,TRBJ1-2,ASSSWDRGKPGYT
TRBV9,TRBJ1-6,ASSVDIGGGSPLH
TRBV11-3,TRBJ2-3,ASSSGLLTDTQY
TRBV29-1,TRBJ1-2,RETKLGRRPT
TRBV7-2,TRBJ2-3,ASSPTYEVSQY